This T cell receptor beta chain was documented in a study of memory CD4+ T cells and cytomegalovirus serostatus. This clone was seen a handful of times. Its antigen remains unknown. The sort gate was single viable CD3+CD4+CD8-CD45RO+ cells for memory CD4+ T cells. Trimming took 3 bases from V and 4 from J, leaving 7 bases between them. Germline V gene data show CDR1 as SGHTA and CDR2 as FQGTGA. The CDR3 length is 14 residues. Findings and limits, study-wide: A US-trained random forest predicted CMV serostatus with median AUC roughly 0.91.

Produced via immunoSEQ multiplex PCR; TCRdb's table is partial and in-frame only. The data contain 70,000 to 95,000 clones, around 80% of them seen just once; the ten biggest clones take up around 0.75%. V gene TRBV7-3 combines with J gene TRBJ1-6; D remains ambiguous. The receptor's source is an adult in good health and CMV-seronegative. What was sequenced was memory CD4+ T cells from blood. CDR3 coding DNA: TGTGCCAGCAGCTTGGACGGATATAATTCACCCCTCCACTTT. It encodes CASSLDGYNSPLHF.